The 22 T cell receptor beta chains in this list originate from one sample, sequenced in a study of blood T cell repertoires in COVID-19. Produced via immunoSEQ multiplex PCR; TCRdb's table is partial and in-frame only. This repertoire shows about 670,000 clones, about nine tenths found once; its top ten account for under 0.3%. The sequenced sample consisted of peripheral blood. These receptors came from a young woman with acute or convalescent COVID-19.

J is TRBJ1-4 and V is TRBV5-1, with unresolved D. There are 16 residues in the CDR3. From germline, CDR1 is SGHRS and CDR2 YFSETQ. Trimming removed 2 bases from V and 3 bases from J, with 14 bases in between. This CDR3 is CASSFGQPAANEKLFF. The CDR3 DNA is TGCGCCAGCAGCTTCGGCCAACCAGCGGCTAATGAAAAACTGTTTTTT.

This chain joins TRBV2 and TRBJ2-2; D is undetermined. V was clipped by 4 bases and J by 2 bases, with 11 bases between them. CDR3 length: 15 residues. The germline gives CDR1 SNHLY, CDR2 FYNNEI. CDR3 in DNA: TGTGCCAGCAGTGTCAGTGTGGTTAACACCGGGGAGCTGTTTTTT. It encodes CASSVSVVNTGELFF.

The chain has TRBV5-6 and TRBJ2-4, with TRBD2 matching over 11 bases. CDR1 is SGHDT, CDR2 YYEEEE, per germline. The CDR3 has 17 amino acids. Trimming at V came to 4 bases and at J to 4 bases, leaving 10 bases not matched to a gene. CDR3 protein: CASSHPSGGPIKNIQYF. The CDR3 region has the DNA TGTGCCAGCAGCCATCCTAGCGGGGGGCCGATAAAAAACATTCAGTACTTC.

The rearrangement joins TRBV19 to TRBJ1-1, with TRBD1 matching over 8 bases. CDR3 length equals 14 residues. Germline CDR1 reads LNHDA; CDR2 reads SQIVND (reference sequence). The J segment lost 1 base and the V segment lost 7 bases, leaving 5 bases of the junction unmatched. The CDR3 DNA reads TGTGCCAGTAACCCGGACAGGGCGAACACTGAAGCTTTCTTT. Protein sequence: CASNPDRANTEAFF. Full variable domain (outside the CDR3, taken from reference TRBV19 and TRBJ1-1): DGGITQSPKYLFRKEGQNVTLSCEQNLNHDAMYWYRQDPGQGLRLIYYSQIVNDFQKGDIAEGYSVSREKKESFPLTVTSAQKNPTAFYLCASNPDRANTEAFFGQGTRLTVV.

The rearrangement links TRBV12-3 or TRBV12-4 to TRBJ1-2; D unresolved. The CDR3 has 12 residues. Between the trimmed V and J ends, which lost 5 bases and 8 bases, there was a span of 12 bases. CDR3 amino acids: CASSPTTWGYTF. CDR3 in DNA: TGTGCCAGCAGTCCCACGACTTGGGGCTACACCTTC.

The chain couples TRBV9 to TRBJ2-3; possible D gene TRBD1, 6 bases. This CDR3 comprises 13 residues. CDR1 is SGDLS, CDR2 YYNGEE, per germline. Trimming left V 6 bases short and J 3 bases short, with 11 bases between. The CDR3 DNA reads as TGTGCCAGCACTGGACAGTCGACAGATACGCAGTATTTT. This encodes CASTGQSTDTQYF. Supplemented by reference TRBV9 and TRBJ2-3, the full variable domain reads DSGVTQTPKHLITATGQRVTLRCSPRSGDLSVYWYQQSLDQGLQFLIQYYNGEERAKGNILERFSAQQFPDLHSELNLSSLELGDSALYFCASTGQSTDTQYFGPGTRLTVL.

This sequence joins TRBV7-2 and TRBJ2-4; TRBD1 is a possible D gene (5 bases). CDR1 and CDR2 from the germline V gene are SGHTA and FQGNSA. The CDR3 is made up of 15 amino acids. The V gene lost 3 bases and the J gene lost 4 bases, with 13 bases spanning the gap. CDR3 residues: CASSLIRGGKNIQYF. The CDR3 DNA sequence: TGTGCCAGCAGCTTGATAAGGGGTGGGAAAAACATTCAGTACTTC.

The chain links TRBV10-3 to TRBJ1-5; D ambiguous. The V end lost 0 bases, the J end lost 1 base, and 13 bases lay between the germline ends. The length of the CDR3 is 17 residues. Germline V lookup: CDR1 ENHRY, CDR2 SYGVKD. CDR3 bases: TGTGCCATCAGTGAGTCGGTGGCAGGTGTGAGCAATCAGCCCCAGCATTTT. Translated, it gives CAISESVAGVSNQPQHF.

The V call is TRBV5-1, the J call TRBJ2-7, with a tentative D call TRBD1 (6 bases). Deletions cut 4 bases from V and 4 bases from J, with 12 bases between. The CDR3 contains 13 residues. CDR1 is SGHRS and CDR2 is YFSETQ in the germline V gene. DNA for the CDR3: TGCGCCAGCAGCGCCGGGACACCTTACGAGCAGTACTTC. Protein: CASSAGTPYEQYF.

CDR3 sequence reads: CASSPGGRVDTQYF. CDR3 nucleotide sequence: TGTGCCAGCAGCCCAGGGGGCCGGGTAGATACGCAGTATTTT. The chain recombines TRBV9 with TRBJ2-3; TRBD1 aligns across 8 bases. The CDR3 extends over 14 amino acids. The germline gives CDR1 SGDLS, CDR2 YYNGEE. Trimming took 4 bases from V and 5 from J; bases not matched to a gene: 6.

V and J are TRBV3-1 (or the pseudogene TRBV3-2) and TRBJ2-5, with a tentative D call TRBD1 (6 bases). The CDR3 has 15 residues. The V gene's germline CDR1 is LGHDT and CDR2 YNNKEL (reference sequence). V was trimmed by 3 bases and J by 3 bases, leaving 14 bases between them. The CDR3 DNA sequence: TGTGCCAGCAGCCACGAGCGGACAGAAGAAGAGACCCAGTACTTC. This gives the protein CASSHERTEEETQYF.

This clone occurred a few times. This same CDR3 is encoded by further DNA sequences in the sample. The chain employs TRBV6-5 and TRBJ1-2; D perhaps matches TRBD1 (5 bases). Trimming removed 0 bases at V and 3 bases at J, with 8 bases between. CDR3 length equals 14 residues. Germline V gene lookup returns CDR1 MNHEY and CDR2 SVGAGI. The CDR3 sequence: CASSYSRGDYGYTF. DNA for the CDR3: TGTGCCAGCAGTTACTCACGGGGGGACTATGGCTACACCTTC.

The genes are TRBV7-9 and TRBJ1-2, with TRBD1 matching 8 bases. After removal of 5 bases from V and 5 bases from J, the junction contained 19 bases not matched to a gene. Germline assignment: CDR1 SEHNR and CDR2 FQNEAQ (reference sequence). CDR3 size: 18 residues. CDR3 region: CASSGPVLRGLDLYGYTF. The CDR3 bases are TGTGCCAGCAGCGGTCCGGTCCTCAGGGGGCTTGACTTATATGGCTACACCTTC.

This sequence joins TRBV29-1 and TRBJ2-7, with 11 bases that match TRBD2. Germline trimming cut 6 bases from V and 0 bases from J; bases unmatched to any gene: 13. The CDR3 loop spans 17 amino acids. Per germline, CDR1 SQVTM and CDR2 ANQGSEA. This chain's CDR3 is CSVGGTSGSGGSYEQYF. CDR3 in DNA: TGCAGCGTGGGCGGGACTAGCGGCTCAGGGGGCTCCTACGAGCAGTACTTC.

This clone was seen just once. J is TRBJ1-3 and V is TRBV7-9; 7 bases match TRBD1. This CDR3 region has 13 residues. From germline, CDR1 is SEHNR and CDR2 FQNEAQ (reference sequence). With V trimmed by 2 bases and J by 8 bases, 3 bases remained unmatched. The CDR3 nucleotides read TGTGCCAGCAGCTTATACAGGGGTGACACCATATATTTT. Protein: CASSLYRGDTIYF.

This chain links TRBV29-1 with TRBJ2-2; TRBD1 matches at 7 bases. The CDR3 is 18 amino acids. Trimming at V came to 0 bases and at J to 0 bases, leaving 10 bases not matched to a gene. Germline V CDR1 and CDR2: SQVTM, ANQGSEA. CDR3 DNA sequence: TGCAGCGTTGAAGACGCCCCACCGGGACAGCCGAACACCGGGGAGCTGTTTTTT. This gives the protein CSVEDAPPGQPNTGELFF.

A few counts support this clone. The rearrangement links TRBV4-1 to TRBJ1-2; no definite D call. The germline gives CDR1 MGHRA, CDR2 YSYEKL. There are 14 residues in the CDR3. The germline V and J ends were trimmed by 0 bases and 5 bases, with 10 bases remaining between them. In nucleotides, the CDR3 is TGCGCCAGCAGCCAAGACGAGGGCGGGTATGGCTACACCTTC. This sequence encodes CASSQDEGGYGYTF.

The V gene is TRBV9, the J gene TRBJ1-2; D is unresolved. V lost 4 bases and J 6 bases, leaving 22 bases between the germline ends. Germline V CDR1 and CDR2: SGDLS, YYNGEE. CDR3 size: 16 residues. The CDR3 reads CASSPNPLHRVDGYTF. CDR3 DNA sequence: TGTGCCAGCAGCCCAAATCCTCTACATCGGGTGGATGGCTACACCTTC.

CDR3 bases: TGTGCCAGTAGTATAAGCAGGGGGCGCGTCGGCTATGGCTACACCTTC. The encoded protein is CASSISRGRVGYGYTF. This chain links TRBV19 with TRBJ1-2; 8 positions agree with TRBD1. The germline gives CDR1 LNHDA, CDR2 SQIVND (reference sequence). The V segment lost 2 bases and the J segment 4 bases; nucleotides outside the gene matches: 9. This CDR3 contains 16 residues. Combining the CDR3 with reference TRBV19 and TRBJ1-2 gives the whole variable domain DGGITQSPKYLFRKEGQNVTLSCEQNLNHDAMYWYRQDPGQGLRLIYYSQIVNDFQKGDIAEGYSVSREKKESFPLTVTSAQKNPTAFYLCASSISRGRVGYGYTFGSGTRLTVV.

The V and J genes are TRBV19 and TRBJ1-6; D might be TRBD1 (5 bases). Trimming shortened V by 7 bases and J by 6 bases, and 13 bases separated the two germline ends. The germline V gene has CDR1 LNHDA and CDR2 SQIVND (reference sequence). The CDR3 is 14 residues long. CDR3 sequence (DNA): TGTGCCAGTACTCCAGGGTGGTCTAATTCACCCCTCCACTTT. Protein: CASTPGWSNSPLHF.

The chain uses TRBV9 and TRBJ1-2; D is possibly TRBD1 (6 bases). Germline CDR1 and CDR2: SGDLS and YYNGEE. The CDR3 contains 14 residues. V was shortened by 3 bases and J by 8 bases, with 17 bases between the two germline ends. The CDR3: CASSADSYGHGYTF. CDR3 coding DNA: TGTGCCAGCAGCGCGGACAGTTACGGGCACGGCTACACCTTC.

The CDR3 here is CASSQARGYTGELFF. DNA of the CDR3: TGTGCCAGCAGCCAAGCGCGGGGTTACACCGGGGAGCTGTTTTTT. This sequence joins TRBV14 and TRBJ2-2; the D gene is possibly TRBD2 (6 bases). This CDR3 is 15 amino acids long. Germline CDR1 reads SGHDN; CDR2 reads FVKESK. Trimming took off 1 base at V and 3 bases at J, with 9 bases between the two ends. Supplemented by reference TRBV14 and TRBJ2-2, the full variable domain reads EAGVTQFPSHSVIEKGQTVTLRCDPISGHDNLYWYRRVMGKEIKFLLHFVKESKQDESGMPNNRFLAERTGGTYSTLKVQPAELEDSGVYFCASSQARGYTGELFFGEGSRLTVL.